Presented here are 32 T cell receptor beta chains from one specimen sequenced in a study of T cell clones after liver transplantation. Here immunoSEQ multiplex PCR was the method, and the copy in TCRdb shows in-frame clones only, minus some. This table has tens of thousands of clones, roughly nine tenths appearing once. The sample consisted of CD4+ T cells from blood, taken before liver transplant. The receptor source for this set is a human donor who received a liver transplant.

This clone came up once. This chain joins TRBV6-5 and TRBJ2-2, with 12 nucleotides matching TRBD2. V lost 4 bases and J lost 7; bases outside the gene matches: 7. Per the germline V gene, CDR1 is MNHEY and CDR2 is SVGAGI. CDR3 length: 16 residues. CDR3 region: CASSFRLAGGLGELFF. CDR3 nucleotides: TGTGCCAGCAGTTTTCGGCTAGCGGGAGGGCTCGGGGAGCTGTTTTTT.

V is TRBV4-2 and J is TRBJ1-1; D possibly corresponds to TRBD1 (5 bases). CDR3 length equals 14 residues. V lost 6 bases to trimming and J lost 4 bases, with 15 bases between them. Germline V gene data show CDR1 as LGHNA and CDR2 as YNFKEQ. The DNA of the CDR3 is TGTGCCAGCAGACATCGCAGGGATGGCACTGAAGCTTTCTTT. Protein sequence: CASRHRRDGTEAFF.

J is TRBJ2-7 and V is TRBV6-5; TRBD1 might be the D (6 bases). The CDR3 has 15 amino acids. The germline V and J ends were trimmed by 5 bases and 0 bases, with 14 bases remaining between them. Germline CDR1 is MNHEY and CDR2 is SVGAGI. The CDR3: CASSNHRDPSYEQYF. CDR3 coding DNA: TGTGCCAGCAGTAACCACAGGGATCCCTCCTACGAGCAGTACTTC.

The chain is built from TRBV18 and TRBJ2-5; TRBD1 matches at 7 bases. The length of the CDR3 is 16 residues. Germline trimming cut 2 bases from V and 4 bases from J; bases unmatched to any gene: 10. Germline V gene sequence: CDR1 KGHSH, CDR2 LQKENI. CDR3 loop: CASSPNIGTEGETQYF. The CDR3, as DNA: TGTGCCAGCTCACCAAACATAGGGACAGAAGGAGAGACCCAGTACTTC. The variable domain in full, completed from reference TRBV18 and TRBJ2-5, reads NAGVMQNPRHLVRRRGQEARLRCSPMKGHSHVYWYRQLPEEGLKFMVYLQKENIIDESGMPKERFSAEFPKEGPSILRIQQVVRGDSAAYFCASSPNIGTEGETQYFGPGTRLLVL.

This rearrangement joins TRBV11-3 to TRBJ2-3; unclear D gene. Trimming cost V 1 base and J 4 bases, with 6 bases left between them. Germline assignment: CDR1 SGHNT and CDR2 YENEEA. The CDR3 is 13 amino acids. In nucleotides, the CDR3 is TGTGCCAGCAGCTTAGTCGTCGCAGATACGCAGTATTTT. This translates into CASSLVVADTQYF.

This rearrangement joins TRBV2 to TRBJ2-7; 9 bases agree with TRBD1. The V segment lost 8 bases and the J segment 2 bases; nucleotides outside the gene matches: 7. CDR3 size: 14 residues. Germline loops: CDR1 SNHLY, CDR2 FYNNEI. CDR3 loop: CASVLHRGPYEQYF. The CDR3, as DNA: TGTGCCAGCGTGTTACACAGGGGGCCCTACGAGCAGTACTTC.

This chain joins TRBV2 and TRBJ2-7; possible D gene TRBD2, 6 bases. The germline CDR1 and CDR2 sequences are SNHLY and FYNNEI. V was shortened by 10 bases and J by 4 bases, with 20 bases between the two germline ends. The CDR3 runs to 14 residues. The CDR3 sequence is CATQQWDSTYEQYF. The DNA for the CDR3 is TGTGCCACCCAACAATGGGACTCAACTTACGAGCAGTACTTC.

The CDR3 region is CASTNERWNEQFF. The CDR3 DNA sequence: TGTGCCAGCACTAACGAGAGGTGGAATGAGCAGTTCTTC. The rearrangement joins TRBV5-8 to TRBJ2-1; D uncertain. Germline CDR1 SGHTS, CDR2 YDEGEE. This CDR3 spans 13 amino acids. Trimming took off 6 bases at V and 7 bases at J, with 14 bases between the two ends.

V gene TRBV30 combines with J gene TRBJ2-5, with 8 nucleotides matching TRBD1. This CDR3 spans 15 amino acids. With V trimmed by 4 bases and J by 6 bases, 13 bases remained unmatched. Germline-derived CDR1 and CDR2 are GTSNPN and SVGIG (reference sequence). CDR3 residues: CAWTSDRGLVKTQYF. For the CDR3, the DNA is TGTGCCTGGACCTCCGACAGGGGATTGGTAAAGACCCAGTACTTC.

The V gene is TRBV19, the J gene TRBJ1-5; 8 bases match TRBD1. Per germline, CDR1 LNHDA and CDR2 SQIVND (reference sequence). V dropped 0 bases and J dropped 4; count of bases not matched to a gene: 14. This CDR3 is built from 19 residues. CDR3 DNA: TGTGCCAGTAGTATAGAACCCCCCGGACAGGGTAGGATAAATCAGCCCCAGCATTTT. It specifies CASSIEPPGQGRINQPQHF.

The rearrangement links TRBV7-9 to TRBJ1-1; TRBD1 agrees at 8 bases. Germline V gene data show CDR1 as SEHNR and CDR2 as FQNEAQ (reference sequence). The CDR3 runs to 14 residues. J lost 4 bases, V lost 5 bases, and 6 bases had no gene match. CDR3 in amino acids: CASSKQGGSTEAFF. In DNA form, the CDR3 reads TGTGCCAGCAGCAAACAGGGGGGAAGCACTGAAGCTTTCTTT.

This clone was picked up one time. The chain links TRBV30 to TRBJ1-1; D is unresolved. V gave up 0 bases and J gave up 5 bases, with 13 bases separating them. In germline, CDR1 is GTSNPN, CDR2 SVGIG (reference sequence). The CDR3 length is 14 residues. DNA for the CDR3: TGTGCCTGGAGTGTGCACAACTCGGGGACTGAAGCTTTCTTT. Translation gives CAWSVHNSGTEAFF.

V gene TRBV6-6 combines with J gene TRBJ2-3; a possible D gene is TRBD2 (6 bases). The CDR3 loop spans 15 amino acids. Trimming took 5 bases from V and 1 from J, leaving 13 bases between them. Germline loops: CDR1 MNHNY, CDR2 SVGAGI (reference sequence). This CDR3 reads CASSNSGSRTDTQYF. CDR3 DNA: TGTGCCAGCAGTAATAGCGGAAGCCGCACAGATACGCAGTATTTT.

This chain uses TRBV2 with TRBJ1-3; D unresolved. This CDR3 comprises 16 residues. Trimming stripped 4 bases from V and 0 bases from J, with 13 bases between. Germline V gives CDR1 SNHLY, CDR2 FYNNEI. The CDR3 loop reads CASSAKGWSSGNTIYF. CDR3 DNA sequence: TGTGCCAGCAGTGCGAAAGGCTGGAGCTCTGGAAACACCATATATTTT.

The chain employs TRBV7-3 and TRBJ2-7; 9 bases map to TRBD2. CDR3 length: 14 amino acids. CDR1 SGHTA and CDR2 FQGTGA come from the germline V gene. J was trimmed by 4 bases and V by 1 base; bases with no gene match: 2. The CDR3: CASSLKAGGYEQYF. Written as DNA, the CDR3 is TGTGCCAGCAGCTTAAAAGCGGGAGGTTACGAGCAGTACTTC.

The CDR3 loop reads CASTRKVGVADTQYF. CDR3 nucleotide sequence: TGTGCCAGCACCCGAAAGGTGGGGGTGGCAGATACGCAGTATTTT. The rearrangement joins TRBV7-2 to TRBJ2-3; D may correspond to TRBD1 or TRBD2 (5 bases each). The CDR3 runs to 15 residues. Trimming pared 7 bases from V and 4 bases from J, leaving 18 bases between. CDR1 is SGHTA, CDR2 FQGNSA, per germline.

This chain joins TRBV29-1 and TRBJ2-1; TRBD1 matches 7 bases. The germline CDR1 and CDR2 sequences are SQVTM and ANQGSEA. This CDR3 is built from 14 residues. With V trimmed by 6 bases and J by 5 bases, 10 bases remained unmatched. CDR3 region: CSVLRNQGDNEQFF. CDR3 nucleotides: TGCAGCGTCCTGAGGAATCAGGGGGACAATGAGCAGTTCTTC.

The V gene is TRBV18, the J gene TRBJ1-2; D is undetermined. V lost 0 bases and J lost 2, with 7 bases in between. Germline V gene sequence: CDR1 KGHSH, CDR2 LQKENI. The CDR3 covers 14 residues. The DNA of the CDR3 is TGTGCCAGCTCACCACCGACCAAGAACTATGGCTACACCTTC. It encodes CASSPPTKNYGYTF. Filled out from reference TRBV18 and TRBJ1-2, the complete variable domain reads NAGVMQNPRHLVRRRGQEARLRCSPMKGHSHVYWYRQLPEEGLKFMVYLQKENIIDESGMPKERFSAEFPKEGPSILRIQQVVRGDSAAYFCASSPPTKNYGYTFGSGTRLTVV.

The V gene is TRBV9, the J gene TRBJ2-1; 7 bases line up with TRBD2. Trimming at V came to 0 bases and at J to 6 bases, leaving 6 bases not matched to a gene. Per germline, CDR1 SGDLS and CDR2 YYNGEE. This CDR3 spans 15 amino acids. CDR3 bases: TGTGCCAGCAGCGTAGCTACGGGAGGCCGCAATGAGCAGTTCTTC. Amino acid sequence: CASSVATGGRNEQFF.

CDR3 protein: CSATGADGYTF. The CDR3 region has the DNA TGCAGCGCCACAGGGGCCGATGGCTACACCTTC. The chain carries TRBV29-1 and TRBJ1-2; 7 nucleotides align to TRBD1. The CDR3 consists of 11 residues. J gave up 6 bases and V 7 bases, and 5 bases lay outside the gene matches. Germline values: CDR1 SQVTM, CDR2 ANQGSEA.

CDR3: CASRARGGNTEAFF. DNA for the CDR3: TGTGCCAGCAGGGCTAGGGGGGGGAACACTGAAGCTTTCTTT. The chain recombines TRBV6-1 with TRBJ1-1, with D perhaps TRBD1 (6 bases). From germline, CDR1 is MNHNS and CDR2 SASEGT. The CDR3 has 14 amino acids. Trimming cost V 6 bases and J 1 base, with 12 bases left between them.

The rearrangement links TRBV28 to TRBJ2-5, with D perhaps TRBD2 (5 bases). This CDR3 has 12 residues. V was trimmed by 5 bases and J by 7 bases, leaving 11 bases between them. Germline V gene data show CDR1 as MDHEN and CDR2 as SYDVKM. The CDR3 DNA reads as TGTGCCAGCAGTGTTCTAGAGGGGACCCAGTACTTC. Its translation: CASSVLEGTQYF.

CDR3 bases: TGTGCCAGCAGCCCTGTGGGGGAGACCCAGTACTTC. This encodes CASSPVGETQYF. V and J are TRBV7-9 and TRBJ2-5; no clear D gene. From germline, CDR1 is SEHNR and CDR2 FQNEAQ (reference sequence). This CDR3 has 12 residues. The ends were cut back, 5 bases at V and 5 bases at J, with 9 bases in the middle.

The chain couples TRBV11-2 to TRBJ1-2, with D unresolved. CDR3 length: 14 residues. Germline V lookup: CDR1 SGHAT, CDR2 FQNNGV. V lost 6 bases and J lost 4, with 15 bases in between. The CDR3 protein is CASRRLARGYGYTF. CDR3 nucleotides: TGTGCCAGCAGACGGCTCGCTCGCGGCTATGGCTACACCTTC.

This chain links TRBV7-2 with TRBJ1-2; 9 bases map to TRBD1. Losses at the gene ends were 8 bases for V and 8 bases for J; bases not matched to a gene: 15. Per germline, CDR1 SGHTA and CDR2 FQGNSA. This CDR3 has 15 amino acids. The CDR3 DNA sequence: TGTGCCAGCTCCGAGAGAACAGGGGGCGCAACCGGCTACACCTTC. Encoded protein: CASSERTGGATGYTF.

Turning to this clone: Other DNA sequences within the sample encode an identical CDR3. J is TRBJ2-1 and V is TRBV29-1, with D tentatively TRBD2 (5 bases). V lost 4 bases, J lost 8 bases, and 12 bases lay in between. Per the germline V gene, CDR1 is SQVTM and CDR2 is ANQGSEA. CDR3 size: 12 residues. The CDR3 loop is CSVVRELDEQFF. CDR3 DNA sequence: TGCAGCGTTGTGAGGGAGTTGGATGAGCAGTTCTTC.

The rearrangement links TRBV28 to TRBJ2-7; D is possibly TRBD1 (5 bases). Germline CDR1 reads MDHEN; CDR2 reads SYDVKM. The CDR3 consists of 12 residues. V was clipped by 3 bases and J by 3 bases, with 6 bases between them. The CDR3 region is CASSLTVYEQYF. The DNA for the CDR3 is TGTGCCAGCAGTTTGACAGTCTACGAGCAGTACTTC.

The chain employs TRBV11-3 and TRBJ2-1; 8 bases match TRBD2. CDR3 length: 15 residues. Trimming took 5 bases from V and 8 from J; bases not matched to a gene: 11. Per the germline V gene, CDR1 is SGHNT and CDR2 is YENEEA. CDR3 coding DNA: TGTGCCAGCAGCCCCCTGGCGGGAGGAGGGGATGAGCAGTTCTTC. Its translation: CASSPLAGGGDEQFF. Looking up the rest from reference TRBV11-3 and TRBJ2-1 gives the full variable domain: EAGVVQSPRYKIIEKKQPVAFWCNPISGHNTLYWYLQNLGQGPELLIRYENEEAVDDSQLPKDRFSAERLKGVDSTLKIQPAELGDSAVYLCASSPLAGGGDEQFFGPGTRLTVL.

V is TRBV7-8 and J is TRBJ1-5; tentative D call: TRBD1 (5 bases). Per germline, CDR1 SGHVS and CDR2 FQNEAQ. V lost 1 base to trimming and J lost 4 bases, with 14 bases between them. The length of the CDR3 is 16 residues. DNA for the CDR3: TGTGCCAGCAGCTTAGTGGACGGACAACTTAATCAGCCCCAGCATTTT. Encoded protein: CASSLVDGQLNQPQHF.

The chain recombines TRBV18 with TRBJ2-5, with D possibly matching TRBD2 (6 bases). The germline CDR1 and CDR2 sequences are KGHSH and LQKENI. Trimming took 2 bases from V and 5 from J, leaving 9 bases between them. This CDR3 comprises 13 residues. The CDR3 coding sequence is TGTGCCAGCTCACCAGTTGCGGGGGAGACCCAGTACTTC. Protein product: CASSPVAGETQYF. Variable domain in full (rest from reference TRBV18 and TRBJ2-5): NAGVMQNPRHLVRRRGQEARLRCSPMKGHSHVYWYRQLPEEGLKFMVYLQKENIIDESGMPKERFSAEFPKEGPSILRIQQVVRGDSAAYFCASSPVAGETQYFGPGTRLLVL.

This clone came up once. CDR3 amino acids: CASSIEGPRYSNQPQHF. The CDR3 DNA follows: TGTGCCAGTAGTATAGAGGGGCCGCGATATAGCAATCAGCCCCAGCATTTT. The chain combines TRBV19 with TRBJ1-5, with D perhaps matching TRBD1 (5 bases). The CDR3 consists of 17 residues. Trimming pared 0 bases from V and 0 bases from J, leaving 12 bases between. CDR1 and CDR2 (germline): LNHDA, SQIVND (reference sequence).

The CDR3 region is CASSTWETKPLRDTEAFF. In DNA form, the CDR3 reads TGTGCCAGCAGCACATGGGAGACGAAGCCCCTGAGGGACACTGAAGCTTTCTTT. The chain has TRBV9 and TRBJ1-1; unclear D gene. The CDR3 is 18 amino acids. Germline-derived CDR1 and CDR2 are SGDLS and YYNGEE. V was trimmed by 4 bases and J by 3 bases, leaving 25 bases between them.